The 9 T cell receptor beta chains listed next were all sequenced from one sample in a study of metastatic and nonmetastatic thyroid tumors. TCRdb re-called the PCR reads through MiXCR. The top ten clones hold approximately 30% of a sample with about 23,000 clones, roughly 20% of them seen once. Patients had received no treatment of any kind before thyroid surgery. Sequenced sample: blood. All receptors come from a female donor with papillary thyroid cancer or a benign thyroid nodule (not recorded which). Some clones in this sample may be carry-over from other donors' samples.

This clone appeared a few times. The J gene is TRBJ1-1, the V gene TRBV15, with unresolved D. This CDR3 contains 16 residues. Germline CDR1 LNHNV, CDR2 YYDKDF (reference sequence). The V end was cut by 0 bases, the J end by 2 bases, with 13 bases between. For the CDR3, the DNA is TGTGCCACCAGCAGAGATCGGGTGGACTTAAACACTGAAGCTTTCTTT. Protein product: CATSRDRVDLNTEAFF.

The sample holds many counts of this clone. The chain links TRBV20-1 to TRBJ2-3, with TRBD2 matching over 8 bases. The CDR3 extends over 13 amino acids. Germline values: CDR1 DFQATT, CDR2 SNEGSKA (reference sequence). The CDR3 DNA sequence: TGCAGCCAAAGTGGCACTAGCGGAGATACGCAGTATTTT. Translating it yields CSQSGTSGDTQYF.

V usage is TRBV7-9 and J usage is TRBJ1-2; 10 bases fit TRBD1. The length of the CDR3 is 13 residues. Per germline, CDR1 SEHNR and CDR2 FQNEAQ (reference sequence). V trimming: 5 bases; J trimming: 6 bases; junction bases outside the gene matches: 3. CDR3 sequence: CASSTDRGHGYTF. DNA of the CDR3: TGTGCCAGCAGCACAGACAGGGGGCATGGCTACACCTTC.

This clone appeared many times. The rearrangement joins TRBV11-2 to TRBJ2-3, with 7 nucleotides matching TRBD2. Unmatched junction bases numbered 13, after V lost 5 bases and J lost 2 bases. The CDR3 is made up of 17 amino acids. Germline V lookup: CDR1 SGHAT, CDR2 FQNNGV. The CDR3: CASSLLMTSTPTDTQYF. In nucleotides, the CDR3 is TGTGCCAGCAGCCTCCTCATGACTAGCACCCCCACAGATACGCAGTATTTT.

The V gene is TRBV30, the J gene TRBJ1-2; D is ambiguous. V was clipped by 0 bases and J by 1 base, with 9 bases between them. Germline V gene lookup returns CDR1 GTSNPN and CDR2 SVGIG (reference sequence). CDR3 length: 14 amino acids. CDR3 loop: CAWSVRYGNYGYTF. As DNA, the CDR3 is TGTGCCTGGAGTGTACGGTACGGTAACTATGGCTACACCTTC.

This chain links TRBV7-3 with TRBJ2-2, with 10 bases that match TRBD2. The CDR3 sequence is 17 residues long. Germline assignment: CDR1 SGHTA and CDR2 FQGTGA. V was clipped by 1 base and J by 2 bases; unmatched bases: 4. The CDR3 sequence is CASSLIGLAVNTGELFF. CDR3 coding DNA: TGTGCCAGCAGCTTAATCGGACTAGCGGTTAACACCGGGGAGCTGTTTTTT. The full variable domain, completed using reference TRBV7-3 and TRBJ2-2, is GAGVSQTPSNKVTEKGKYVELRCDPISGHTALYWYRQSLGQGPEFLIYFQGTGAADDSGLPNDRFFAVRPEGSVSTLKIQRTERGDSAVYLCASSLIGLAVNTGELFFGEGSRLTVL.

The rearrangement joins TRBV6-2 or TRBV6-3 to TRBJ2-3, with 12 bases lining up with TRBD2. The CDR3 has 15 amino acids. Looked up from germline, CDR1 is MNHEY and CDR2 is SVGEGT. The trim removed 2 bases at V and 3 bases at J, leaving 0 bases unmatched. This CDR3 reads CASSYGTSGTDTQYF. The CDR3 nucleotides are TGTGCCAGCAGTTACGGGACTAGCGGGACAGATACGCAGTATTTT.

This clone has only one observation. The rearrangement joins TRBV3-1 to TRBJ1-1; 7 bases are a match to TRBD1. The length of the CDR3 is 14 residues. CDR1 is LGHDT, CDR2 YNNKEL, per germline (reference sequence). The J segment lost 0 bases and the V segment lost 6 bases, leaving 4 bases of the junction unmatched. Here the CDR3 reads CASRGTDLNTEAFF. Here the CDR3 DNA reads TGTGCCAGCAGAGGGACAGATTTGAACACTGAAGCTTTCTTT. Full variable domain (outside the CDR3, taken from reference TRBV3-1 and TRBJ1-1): DTAVSQTPKYLVTQMGNDKSIKCEQNLGHDTMYWYKQDSKKFLKIMFSYNNKELIINETVPNRFSPKSPDKAHLNLHINSLELGDSAVYFCASRGTDLNTEAFFGQGTRLTVV.

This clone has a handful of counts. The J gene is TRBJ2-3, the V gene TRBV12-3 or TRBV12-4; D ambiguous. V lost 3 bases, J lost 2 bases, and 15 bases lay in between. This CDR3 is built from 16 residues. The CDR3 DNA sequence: TGTGCCAGCAGTTTTCAGCAGGAGTCGATCACAGATACGCAGTATTTT. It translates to CASSFQQESITDTQYF.